The next 14 T cell receptor beta chains were all read from a single sample in a study of early T cells in non-severe SARS-CoV-2 infection. TCRdb called the 5' RACE reads again in MiXCR, with one record for every CDR3 protein. The data contain over 75,000 distinct CDR3 sequences, approximately 13% of them seen just once; the ten biggest clones take up under 2.5%. The sample consisted of whole blood. The receptor source for this set is an adult who was a healthcare worker with PCR-confirmed SARS-CoV-2 infection or an uninfected control (not recorded which).

The V and J genes are TRBV20-1 and TRBJ2-5, with D unresolved. This CDR3 is built from 10 residues. Germline assignment: CDR1 DFQATT and CDR2 SNEGSKA (reference sequence). CDR3 sequence reads: CVTEQETQYF. For the CDR3, the DNA is TGCGTCACAGAACAAGAGACCCAGTACTTC.

The chain is built from TRBV10-3 and TRBJ2-7; 7 positions match TRBD1. This CDR3 comprises 16 residues. Germline V gene sequence: CDR1 ENHRY, CDR2 SYGVKD. With V trimmed by 7 bases and J by 6 bases, 18 bases remained unmatched. The CDR3 nucleotides are TGTGCCATCATGCCAGGTGATAGGGGGCCTGGCGCCGAGCAGTACTTC. This codes for CAIMPGDRGPGAEQYF.

The table lists this clonotype with a few counts. The genes are TRBV19 and TRBJ1-5; 8 bases fit TRBD1. Looked up from germline, CDR1 is LNHDA and CDR2 is SQIVND (reference sequence). The CDR3 covers 13 residues. V shed 6 bases, J shed 16 bases, and the junction held 14 bases outside the gene matches. CDR3 nucleotide sequence: TGTGCCAGTAGCCTGGGACAGGCGATAGAACCCCATTTT. This codes for CASSLGQAIEPHF.

In its sample, this clonotype was seen many times. The rearrangement links TRBV4-1 to TRBJ2-1; 11 bases match TRBD2. The V segment lost 4 bases and the J segment 10 bases; nucleotides outside the gene matches: 12. Germline CDR1 MGHRA, CDR2 YSYEKL. The CDR3 extends over 16 amino acids. CDR3 sequence (DNA): TGCGCCAGCAGCCTCTTAATAGCGGGGGGGCCTTGGGAGCAGTTCTTC. Protein: CASSLLIAGGPWEQFF.

This clonotype was seen more than once but under ten times. J is TRBJ2-3 and V is TRBV9; 14 bases match TRBD2. From germline, CDR1 is SGDLS and CDR2 YYNGEE. The J segment lost 2 bases and the V segment lost 4 bases, leaving 3 bases of the junction unmatched. The CDR3 extends over 16 amino acids. CDR3 sequence reads: CASSPTSGGVTDTQYF. CDR3 coding DNA: TGTGCCAGCAGCCCGACTAGCGGGGGGGTCACAGATACGCAGTATTTT.

This clonotype was recorded many times. V gene TRBV12-3 or TRBV12-4 combines with J gene TRBJ2-5; D tentatively reads TRBD1 or TRBD2 (5 bases each). The CDR3 consists of 14 residues. V lost 6 bases, J lost 1 base, and 12 bases lay in between. The CDR3: CASRRGRPQETQYF. The CDR3, as DNA: TGTGCCAGCAGACGGGGACGGCCCCAAGAGACCCAGTACTTC.

This clonotype was detected ten times or more. This sequence joins TRBV10-2 and TRBJ1-5; D possibly corresponds to TRBD1 (5 bases). V was clipped by 7 bases and J by 0 bases, with 7 bases between them. Per the germline V gene, CDR1 is WSHSY and CDR2 is SAAADI. This CDR3 is built from 13 residues. The CDR3 sequence: CASKDSSNQPQHF. The CDR3 bases are TGCGCCAGCAAAGACAGTAGCAATCAGCCCCAGCATTTT.

This clonotype was picked up a small number of times. V and J are TRBV20-1 and TRBJ2-7, with D possibly being TRBD1 (6 bases). V was shortened by 0 bases and J by 4 bases, with 16 bases between the two germline ends. The CDR3 extends over 15 amino acids. Germline V gene data show CDR1 as DFQATT and CDR2 as SNEGSKA (reference sequence). The CDR3 loop reads CSARDLRTAFYEQYF. The CDR3 DNA reads TGCAGTGCTAGAGATCTCAGGACAGCATTTTACGAGCAGTACTTC.

The V gene is TRBV7-2, the J gene TRBJ2-7; 9 bases map to TRBD2. The CDR3 is made up of 14 amino acids. V was pared by 6 bases and J by 0 bases, with 3 bases of the junction left unmatched. CDR1 is SGHTA and CDR2 is FQGNSA in the germline V gene. CDR3 loop: CASRAGGYSYEQYF. The DNA for the CDR3 is TGTGCCAGCAGAGCGGGGGGCTACTCCTACGAGCAGTACTTC.

This clonotype was observed at least ten times. V gene TRBV6-1 combines with J gene TRBJ1-1; tentative D call: TRBD1 (5 bases). Germline lookup yields CDR1 MNHNS and CDR2 SASEGT. The ends were cut back, 6 bases at V and 4 bases at J, with 15 bases in the middle. The CDR3 extends over 14 amino acids. Here the CDR3 reads CASRDGHVGTEAFF. CDR3 sequence (DNA): TGTGCCAGCAGGGACGGACATGTGGGCACTGAAGCTTTCTTT.

This chain joins TRBV5-6 and TRBJ1-5; TRBD1 matches 7 bases. Trimming removed 6 bases from V and 2 bases from J; junction bases left unmatched: 5. The CDR3 has 14 residues. The V gene's germline CDR1 is SGHDT and CDR2 YYEEEE. This CDR3 is CASTLQGGNQPQHF. DNA of the CDR3: TGTGCCAGCACCCTTCAGGGGGGCAATCAGCCCCAGCATTTT.

Only a few counts were recorded for this clonotype. The V call is TRBV27, the J call TRBJ1-5; D is perhaps TRBD1 (6 bases). CDR3 length equals 17 residues. Per germline, CDR1 MNHEY and CDR2 SMNVEV (reference sequence). With 2 bases removed from V and 2 bases from J, the gap between germline ends came to 16 bases. The CDR3 nucleotides read TGTGCCAGCAGTTTACGCCCACCGGGACAAGGCAATCAGCCCCAGCATTTT. It specifies CASSLRPPGQGNQPQHF.

The V gene is TRBV5-1, the J gene TRBJ1-5; no clear D gene. Trimming took off 0 bases at V and 4 bases at J, with 8 bases between the two ends. Looked up from germline, CDR1 is SGHRS and CDR2 is YFSETQ. This CDR3 contains 14 residues. CDR3 in amino acids: CASSLGRPNQPQHF. Here the CDR3 DNA reads TGCGCCAGCAGCTTGGGACGGCCAAATCAGCCCCAGCATTTT.

This clonotype was seen repeatedly, ten times or more. This chain uses TRBV9 with TRBJ2-7; D is undetermined. V lost 0 bases, J lost 3 bases, and 16 bases lay in between. CDR3 length: 16 amino acids. Germline assignment: CDR1 SGDLS and CDR2 YYNGEE. For the CDR3, the DNA is TGTGCCAGCAGCGTAGGTTTTGGCGACATGCTCTACGAGCAGTACTTC. Translated: CASSVGFGDMLYEQYF.